This T cell receptor (beta chain) stems from a study of T cells after yellow fever vaccination. The study, taken as a whole, reports: After the booster, over 95% of CD4 and roughly nine tenths of CD8 primary-response clones were re-detected.

With regard to this clonotype: Its antigen is not identified.

This CDR3 region has 12 residues. Germline CDR1 and CDR2: SEHNR and FQNEAQ (reference sequence). The V end was cut by 5 bases, the J end by 5 bases, with 10 bases between. Production of TCR cDNA was by 5'RACE template switching, which also added a universal primer site and UMIs. Each CDR3 protein gets one entry after TCRdb re-called the 5' RACE reads with MiXCR. The sample carries roughly 330,000 distinct CDR3 sequences, 6.8% recorded once. The TCR was taken from a man younger than 30 who received the YFV17D yellow fever vaccine. The sample in question was PBMCs, obtained around 45 days after the first yellow fever vaccination. This chain links TRBV7-9 with TRBJ2-7, with D unclear. The CDR3 sequence: CASSERTDEQYF. CDR3 sequence (DNA): TGTGCCAGCAGCGAAAGGACGGACGAGCAGTACTTC. The entire variable domain, with the rest obtained from reference TRBV7-9 and TRBJ2-7, is as follows: DTGVSQNPRHKITKRGQNVTFRCDPISEHNRLYWYRQTLGQGPEFLTYFQNEAQLEKSRLLSDRFSAERPKGSFSTLEIQRTEQGDSAMYLCASSERTDEQYFGPGTRLTVT.